The 13 T cell receptor beta chains presented below share a single source sample, sequenced in a study of OX40 agonist ivuxolimab in advanced cancers. This table comes from immunoSEQ multiplex PCR, and its TCRdb copy is limited to in-frame clones, with some not included. The repertoire holds about 3,400 clones, with 65% to 85% as singletons. This specimen consisted of CD4+ or CD8+ T cells sorted from blood, obtained in a trial of the OX40 agonist ivuxolimab. The origin of the receptors is an adult with an advanced solid tumor such as melanoma, head and neck, liver or kidney cancer.

DNA of the CDR3: TGCGCCAGCAGCCAACCGACAGAGGGGACCATATATTTT. Its protein is CASSQPTEGTIYF. This chain uses TRBV4-1 with TRBJ1-3; D possibly corresponds to TRBD1 (5 bases). Between the trimmed V and J ends, which lost 2 bases and 10 bases, there was a span of 12 bases. The CDR3 consists of 13 residues. Germline loops: CDR1 MGHRA, CDR2 YSYEKL.

This clone was seen a single time. V and J are TRBV10-2 and TRBJ2-7, with unresolved D. The CDR3 length is 13 residues. Trimming shortened V by 7 bases and J by 3 bases, and 13 bases separated the two germline ends. Germline V gives CDR1 WSHSY, CDR2 SAAADI. The CDR3: CASTTFDGYEQYF. The CDR3, as DNA: TGCGCCAGCACCACCTTCGACGGCTACGAGCAGTACTTC.

This clone was seen a few times. This chain joins TRBV6-9 and TRBJ1-2, with D hard to call. V dropped 5 bases and J dropped 4 bases, with 11 bases sitting between them. The V gene's germline CDR1 is MNHGY and CDR2 SVAAGI. CDR3 size: 13 residues. The CDR3 loop is CASSPYGSYGYTF. CDR3 DNA: TGTGCCAGCAGTCCTTATGGGTCCTATGGCTACACCTTC.

V and J are TRBV9 and TRBJ2-5; D gene uncertain. There are 15 residues in the CDR3. V was clipped by 4 bases and J by 4 bases, with 17 bases between them. Germline loops: CDR1 SGDLS, CDR2 YYNGEE. The CDR3 loop reads CASSFRTRLGETQYF. For the CDR3, the DNA is TGTGCCAGCAGCTTCCGGACCCGATTGGGAGAGACCCAGTACTTC.

This rearrangement joins TRBV11-1 to TRBJ2-7, with D perhaps assigned TRBD1 or TRBD2 (6 bases each). Looked up from germline, CDR1 is SGHAT and CDR2 is FQDESV (reference sequence). The CDR3 totals 17 residues. V was pared by 5 bases and J by 0 bases, with 20 bases between. The CDR3 DNA reads as TGTGCCAGCAGCATCTTCCAGGGGACTGCCCTCTCCTACGAGCAGTACTTC. Translating gives CASSIFQGTALSYEQYF.

The chain combines TRBV5-1 with TRBJ1-1; D unclear. The CDR3 covers 14 residues. In germline, CDR1 is SGHRS, CDR2 YFSETQ. V lost 1 base, J lost 5 bases, and 12 bases lay in between. CDR3 DNA sequence: TGCGCCAGCAGCTTGAGGAGCGTAAGGACTGAAGCTTTCTTT. Translating gives CASSLRSVRTEAFF.

This clone was detected a few times. This chain links TRBV23-1 with TRBJ1-2; TRBD1 might be the D (5 bases). TRBV23-1 is designated an ORF whose function remains uncertain. Trimming took off 3 bases at V and 7 bases at J, with 15 bases between the two ends. The CDR3 sequence is 14 residues long. The CDR3 sequence: CASSQPRGRGGYTF. The CDR3 nucleotides read TGCGCCAGCAGTCAGCCACGGGGGAGAGGTGGCTACACCTTC.

The V call is TRBV29-1, the J call TRBJ2-1; D perhaps matches TRBD1 (5 bases). V lost 2 bases and J 10 bases, leaving 12 bases between the germline ends. The CDR3 spans 12 residues. Looked up from germline, CDR1 is SQVTM and CDR2 is ANQGSEA. CDR3: CSVEIRGREQFF. The CDR3 DNA is TGCAGCGTTGAAATTAGGGGCCGGGAGCAGTTCTTC.

This clone occurred a few times. CDR3 DNA sequence: TGTGCCAGCTCTTTAGTGAACACTGAAGCTTTCTTT. Amino acid sequence: CASSLVNTEAFF. J is TRBJ1-1 and V is TRBV18; no clear D. Trimming pared 6 bases from V and 0 bases from J, leaving 5 bases between. Looked up from germline, CDR1 is KGHSH and CDR2 is LQKENI. The CDR3 is made up of 12 amino acids.

This clone was seen more than once but under ten times. The chain joins TRBV19 to TRBJ2-7, with D tentatively TRBD2 (5 bases). Germline V CDR1 and CDR2: LNHDA, SQIVND (reference sequence). This CDR3 spans 17 amino acids. Trimming stripped 2 bases from V and 5 bases from J, with 22 bases between. The CDR3: CASSILSRGVGVDEQYF. The CDR3 DNA sequence: TGTGCCAGTAGTATACTCTCAAGAGGAGTCGGGGTGGACGAGCAGTACTTC.

In this sample, this clone turned up a few times. Different DNA sequences within this sample yield the same CDR3. The chain couples TRBV7-9 to TRBJ2-7; 8 bases align to TRBD1. The CDR3 is 15 residues long. Trimming cost V 5 bases and J 2 bases; bases outside gene matches: 8. The germline gives CDR1 SEHNR, CDR2 FQNEAQ (reference sequence). The CDR3 is CASSPLDRGTYEQYF. The CDR3 DNA is TGTGCCAGCAGCCCCTTAGACAGGGGCACCTACGAGCAGTACTTC.

V and J are TRBV5-6 and TRBJ2-1, with 7 bases lining up with TRBD1. The V and J ends lost 4 bases and 8 bases, in that order; junction bases with no gene match: 6. The germline CDR1 and CDR2 sequences are SGHDT and YYEEEE. This CDR3 has 13 amino acids. The CDR3 DNA follows: TGTGCCAGCAGCGGACACACAGGGGATGAGCAGTTCTTC. Protein product: CASSGHTGDEQFF.

This CDR3 reads CASSLRSSGETQYF. CDR3 DNA sequence: TGTGCCAGCAGTTTAAGGTCTAGTGGAGAGACCCAGTACTTC. The genes are TRBV27 and TRBJ2-5; D unresolved. The CDR3 has 14 amino acids. Germline V gene data show CDR1 as MNHEY and CDR2 as SMNVEV (reference sequence). Trimming removed 2 bases from V and 4 bases from J, with 11 bases in between.